One and the same sample provided the 25 T cell receptor beta chains below, sequenced in a study of identifying expanded T cells in peripheral blood. Sequencing was performed with immunoSEQ multiplex PCR; in TCRdb, only in-frame clones are kept and a portion is missing. The repertoire holds approximately 90,000 clones, 70% to 90% seen once, with around 5.2% in the top ten. The material sequenced was blood. The receptors shown here come from a person between 18 and 75 years old in good health.

CDR3 region: CASGAQGLGIYGYTF. As DNA, the CDR3 is TGTGCCAGCGGGGCCCAGGGGTTAGGAATCTATGGCTACACCTTC. The chain uses TRBV6-1 and TRBJ1-2, with D perhaps TRBD1 (6 bases). From germline, CDR1 is MNHNS and CDR2 SASEGT. The CDR3 is made up of 15 amino acids. V lost 8 bases to trimming and J lost 4 bases, with 20 bases between them.

The V call is TRBV7-2, the J call TRBJ1-3; 9 positions match TRBD1. This CDR3 region has 13 residues. The V segment lost 5 bases and the J segment 6 bases; nucleotides outside the gene matches: 2. CDR1 is SGHTA and CDR2 is FQGNSA in the germline V gene. The DNA for the CDR3 is TGTGCCAGCAGCCCACAGGGGGCAAACACCATATATTTT. Translating it yields CASSPQGANTIYF.

The chain employs TRBV5-8 and TRBJ2-5; possible D gene TRBD2, 5 bases. This CDR3 is built from 13 residues. Germline V gene sequence: CDR1 SGHTS, CDR2 YDEGEE. V was clipped by 4 bases and J by 6 bases, with 13 bases between them. CDR3 protein: CASSSGLMKTQYF. As DNA, the CDR3 is TGTGCCAGCAGCAGCGGACTGATGAAGACCCAGTACTTC. Using reference TRBV5-8 and TRBJ2-5 for the parts outside the CDR3, the full variable domain is EAGVTQSPTHLIKTRGQQATLRCSPISGHTSVYWYQQALGLGLQFLLWYDEGEERNRGNFPPRFSGRQFPNYSSELNVNALELEDSALYLCASSSGLMKTQYFGPGTRLLVL.

V gene TRBV4-3 combines with J gene TRBJ1-4; TRBD1 might be the D (6 bases). The CDR3 is 15 amino acids. Deletions cut 6 bases from V and 5 bases from J, with 16 bases between. Germline CDR1 LGHNA, CDR2 YSLEER. As DNA, the CDR3 is TGCGCCAGCAGTACAGACGGGGGGCTAAATGAAAAACTGTTTTTT. Its translation is CASSTDGGLNEKLFF.

This chain uses TRBV6-1 with TRBJ1-1, with 7 bases aligning to TRBD1. The junction had 2 bases not matched to a gene; V was cut back by 6 bases and J by 1 base. This CDR3 region has 13 residues. Germline V lookup: CDR1 MNHNS, CDR2 SASEGT. CDR3 in DNA: TGTGCCAGCAGGGACAGGAAGAACACTGAAGCTTTCTTT. It specifies CASRDRKNTEAFF.

The rearrangement uses TRBV5-8 and TRBJ1-4; the D is unclear. V lost 0 bases to trimming and J lost 2 bases, with 8 bases between them. The length of the CDR3 is 15 residues. Germline-derived CDR1 and CDR2 are SGHTS and YDEGEE. The CDR3, as DNA: TGTGCCAGCAGCTTGGAAGGGAACACTAATGAAAAACTGTTTTTT. This translates into CASSLEGNTNEKLFF.

This chain uses TRBV7-9 with TRBJ1-2, with 7 bases aligning to TRBD1. The CDR3 length is 13 residues. Germline V gives CDR1 SEHNR, CDR2 FQNEAQ (reference sequence). Trimming cost V 4 bases and J 4 bases; bases outside gene matches: 3. CDR3 protein: CASSSGQIYGYTF. The CDR3 DNA sequence: TGTGCCAGCAGCTCGGGACAGATCTATGGCTACACCTTC.

The genes are TRBV7-9 and TRBJ2-5; D possibly matches TRBD1 or TRBD2 (6 bases each). The V gene lost 8 bases and the J gene lost 4 bases, with 17 bases spanning the gap. Germline V gene sequence: CDR1 SEHNR, CDR2 FQNEAQ (reference sequence). CDR3 length equals 14 residues. The CDR3 DNA follows: TGTGCCAGCCACCAGGTGGGGGGCGGAGAGACCCAGTACTTC. Translation: CASHQVGGGETQYF.

The chain links TRBV6-1 to TRBJ1-2; 8 bases map to TRBD1. CDR1 and CDR2 from the germline V gene are MNHNS and SASEGT. This CDR3 is built from 14 residues. V dropped 5 bases and J dropped 5; count of bases not matched to a gene: 7. The DNA for the CDR3 is TGTGCCAGCAGTCGGGGACAGGAAGCGTATGGCTACACCTTC. Translation: CASSRGQEAYGYTF.

V usage is TRBV19 and J usage is TRBJ2-3; 7 bases are shared with TRBD1. This CDR3 contains 17 residues. V dropped 5 bases and J dropped 2; count of bases not matched to a gene: 13. CDR1 LNHDA and CDR2 SQIVND come from the germline V gene (reference sequence). This chain's CDR3 is CASSPRDSPYLTDTQYF. The CDR3 nucleotides are TGTGCCAGTAGTCCCCGGGACAGTCCGTACCTCACAGATACGCAGTATTTT.

The rearrangement joins TRBV11-3 to TRBJ2-2; TRBD1 might be the D (6 bases). This CDR3 has 16 amino acids. V shed 5 bases and J shed 6 bases, with 19 bases lying between them. Germline values: CDR1 SGHNT, CDR2 YENEEA. The CDR3 region has the DNA TGTGCCAGCAGCCCCAGGACAGCGAGTGTTCCCGGGGAGCTGTTTTTT. It translates to CASSPRTASVPGELFF.

On this clone itself: An end of the junction does not agree with germline; a read error may underlie this. This sequence joins TRBV14 and TRBJ1-6, with D possibly TRBD1 on 6 matching bases. The germline CDR1 and CDR2 sequences are SGHDN and FVKESK. The CDR3 spans 16 residues. The chain's CDR3 is CASSQVGRGTNSPLHF. The CDR3 nucleotides are TGTGCCAGCAGTCAAGTTGGGAGGGGGACGAATTCACCCCTCCACTTT.

V usage is TRBV4-1 and J usage is TRBJ2-5, with a possible D match to TRBD2 (6 bases). Looked up from germline, CDR1 is MGHRA and CDR2 is YSYEKL. This CDR3 is built from 17 residues. V lost 4 bases to trimming and J lost 2 bases, with 20 bases between them. The CDR3 reads CASSLPFQVRGQETQYF. The DNA for the CDR3 is TGCGCCAGCAGCCTACCCTTCCAAGTCCGGGGGCAAGAGACCCAGTACTTC.

This chain connects TRBV11-3 to TRBJ1-1; D is unresolved. The CDR3 extends over 12 amino acids. The V end was cut by 7 bases, the J end by 5 bases, with 11 bases between. Germline-derived CDR1 and CDR2 are SGHNT and YENEEA. CDR3 coding DNA: TGTGCCAGCACCCCCGGAGGTACTGAAGCTTTCTTT. It is translated as CASTPGGTEAFF.

The rearrangement uses TRBV6-5 and TRBJ1-6; D gene unclear. V was cut by 0 bases and J by 10 bases, with 13 bases left in between. CDR1 and CDR2 (germline): MNHEY, SVGAGI. The CDR3 sequence is 15 residues long. CDR3 sequence reads: CASSYSARDRSPLHF. CDR3 bases: TGTGCCAGCAGTTACTCTGCTCGGGATCGCTCACCCCTCCACTTT.

The V and J genes are TRBV15 and TRBJ1-1; no reliable D call. V lost 0 bases to trimming and J lost 3 bases, with 5 bases between them. The CDR3 consists of 13 residues. The germline CDR1 and CDR2 sequences are LNHNV and YYDKDF (reference sequence). CDR3 nucleotides: TGTGCCACCAGCAGAGATTCGGACACTGAAGCTTTCTTT. Its protein product is CATSRDSDTEAFF.

This chain joins TRBV30 and TRBJ2-3; 10 bases fit TRBD2. Germline CDR1 is GTSNPN and CDR2 is SVGIG (reference sequence). After removal of 0 bases from V and 1 base from J, the junction contained 10 bases not matched to a gene. The CDR3 spans 18 residues. CDR3 sequence (DNA): TGTGCCTGGAGTGTGATAGCGGGGGGACGTGCTGGCACAGATACGCAGTATTTT. Its protein is CAWSVIAGGRAGTDTQYF.

This clone occurred a few times. The V gene is TRBV7-2, the J gene TRBJ2-7; tentatively, D is TRBD1 (6 bases). Germline V gives CDR1 SGHTA, CDR2 FQGNSA. The V end was cut by 3 bases, the J end by 2 bases, with 8 bases between. The CDR3 length is 13 residues. CDR3 nucleotide sequence: TGTGCCAGCAGCTTCCGACAGGCCTACGAGCAGTACTTC. It is translated as CASSFRQAYEQYF.

The chain is built from TRBV7-2 and TRBJ2-7; D gene uncertain. V lost 2 bases, J lost 0 bases, and 11 bases lay in between. The CDR3 covers 15 residues. Germline loops: CDR1 SGHTA, CDR2 FQGNSA. This CDR3 reads CASSLLGSHSYEQYF. In DNA form, the CDR3 reads TGTGCCAGCAGCTTATTGGGGTCACACTCCTACGAGCAGTACTTC.

The genes are TRBV7-9 and TRBJ1-1, with D uncertain. Trimming took off 1 base at V and 8 bases at J, with 17 bases between the two ends. Per germline, CDR1 SEHNR and CDR2 FQNEAQ (reference sequence). This CDR3 region has 15 residues. The CDR3 nucleotides are TGTGCCAGCAGCTTAGGGTTCGGGGAGAATACGGAAGCTTTCTTT. It codes for CASSLGFGENTEAFF.

This chain uses TRBV11-1 with TRBJ2-7, with unresolved D. With 2 bases removed from V and 2 bases from J, the gap between germline ends came to 16 bases. The CDR3 contains 16 residues. Germline CDR1 is SGHAT and CDR2 is FQDESV (reference sequence). The CDR3 coding sequence is TGTGCCAGCAGCTTATCTATGACCCTGAACCCCTACGAGCAGTACTTC. It translates to CASSLSMTLNPYEQYF.

By share, this clone counts as medium-sized. V is TRBV10-3 and J is TRBJ2-7; 8 nucleotides line up with TRBD2. Unmatched junction bases numbered 3, after V lost 10 bases and J lost 1 base. There are 12 residues in the CDR3. From germline, CDR1 is ENHRY and CDR2 SYGVKD. This chain's CDR3 is CASREGSYEQYF. As DNA, the CDR3 is TGTGCCAGTCGGGAGGGGTCCTACGAGCAGTACTTC.

A single count supports this clone. This rearrangement joins TRBV4-1 to TRBJ1-4, with a possible D match to TRBD1 (5 bases). V was pared by 4 bases and J by 1 base, with 10 bases between. CDR1 is MGHRA and CDR2 is YSYEKL in the germline V gene. The CDR3 spans 15 residues. The DNA for the CDR3 is TGCGCCAGCAGCCTTAAAGGGGTAACTAATGAAAAACTGTTTTTT. Residues: CASSLKGVTNEKLFF.

This rearrangement joins TRBV5-4 to TRBJ1-1, with 8 bases aligning to TRBD1. Germline V gene data show CDR1 as SGHNT and CDR2 as YYREEE (reference sequence). V was clipped by 5 bases and J by 0 bases; unmatched bases: 12. The CDR3 length is 17 residues. CDR3 amino acids: CASRDWAQGQVNTEAFF. CDR3 bases: TGTGCCAGCAGGGATTGGGCACAGGGACAGGTGAACACTGAAGCTTTCTTT.

The genes are TRBV2 and TRBJ2-7; TRBD1 matches 11 bases. The germline CDR1 and CDR2 sequences are SNHLY and FYNNEI. CDR3 length: 14 residues. V was pared by 7 bases and J by 3 bases, with 5 bases of the junction left unmatched. The CDR3 DNA sequence: TGTGCCAGCACGACGGACAGGGGGCTCTACGAGCAGTACTTC. It encodes CASTTDRGLYEQYF.